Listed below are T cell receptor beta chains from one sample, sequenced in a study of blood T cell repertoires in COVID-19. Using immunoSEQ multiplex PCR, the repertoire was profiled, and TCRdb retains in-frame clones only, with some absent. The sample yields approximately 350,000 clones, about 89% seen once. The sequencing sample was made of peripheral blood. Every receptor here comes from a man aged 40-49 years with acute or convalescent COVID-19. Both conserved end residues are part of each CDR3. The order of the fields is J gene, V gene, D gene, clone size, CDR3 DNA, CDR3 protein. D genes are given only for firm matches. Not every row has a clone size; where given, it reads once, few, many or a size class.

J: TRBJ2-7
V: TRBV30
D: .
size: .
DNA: TGTGCCTGGACGATGAGACAGGAAATATACTTC
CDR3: CAWTMRQEIYF

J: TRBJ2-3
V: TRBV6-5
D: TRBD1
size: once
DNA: TGTGCCAGCAGTTACCAGGCAGGGGGCGCGGATACGCAGTATTTT
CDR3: CASSYQAGGADTQYF

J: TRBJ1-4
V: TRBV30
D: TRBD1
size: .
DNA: TGTGCCTGGACCAAAGCAGGGGGATCTAATGAAAAACTGTTTTTT
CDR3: CAWTKAGGSNEKLFF

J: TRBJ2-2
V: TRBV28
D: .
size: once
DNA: TGTGCCAGCACCTTAGCGGAGGGCTTAAGTCCGGACACCGGGGAGCTGTTTTTT
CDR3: CASTLAEGLSPDTGELFF

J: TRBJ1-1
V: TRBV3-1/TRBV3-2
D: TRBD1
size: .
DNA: TGTGCCAGCAGCCATTTAACTTCCGGGACAGGGGGCCCTGAAGCTTTCTTT
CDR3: CASSHLTSGTGGPEAFF

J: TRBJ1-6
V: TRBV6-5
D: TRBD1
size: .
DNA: TGTGCCAGCAGTTTAGAGGGACAGGGGAGATCACCCCTCCACTTT
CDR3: CASSLEGQGRSPLHF

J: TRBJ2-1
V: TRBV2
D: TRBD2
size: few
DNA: TGTGCCAGCATGGTGGGACTAGCGGGGGGGCCGCGGGAGCAGTTCTTC
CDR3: CASMVGLAGGPREQFF

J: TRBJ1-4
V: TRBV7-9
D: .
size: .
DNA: TGTGCCAGCAGCTCACAGGCGCGTAGTCAACTGTTTTTT
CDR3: CASSSQARSQLFF

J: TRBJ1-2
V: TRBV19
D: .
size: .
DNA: TGTGCCAGTAGTCCTTCGTCGGACAGCTTTAACTATGGCTACACCTTC
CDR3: CASSPSSDSFNYGYTF

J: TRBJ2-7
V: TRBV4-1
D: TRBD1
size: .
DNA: TGCGCCAGCAGCCAAGGCCCGAGGACAGGCTACGAGCAGTACTTC
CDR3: CASSQGPRTGYEQYF

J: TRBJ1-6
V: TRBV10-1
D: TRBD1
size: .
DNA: TGCGCCAGCAGTGAAGGGACAGTCGGTTCACCCCTCCACTTT
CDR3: CASSEGTVGSPLHF

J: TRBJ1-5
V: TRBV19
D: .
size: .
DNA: TGTGCCAGTAGTATACTAAGGACAGCGAGCAATCAGCCCCAGCATTTT
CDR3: CASSILRTASNQPQHF

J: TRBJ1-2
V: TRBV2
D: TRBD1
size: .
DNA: TGTGCCAGCAGTGAACAGGGGGTCGGCTACACCTTC
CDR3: CASSEQGVGYTF

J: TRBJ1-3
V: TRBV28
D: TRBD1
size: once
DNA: TGTGCCAGCAGGCAGGGGGGCTCTGGAAACACCATATATTTT
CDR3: CASRQGGSGNTIYF

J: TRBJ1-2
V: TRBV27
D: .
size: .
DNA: TGTGCCAGCAGTCCCTCCCTGGACAGCTTTTATGGCTACACCTTC
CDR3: CASSPSLDSFYGYTF

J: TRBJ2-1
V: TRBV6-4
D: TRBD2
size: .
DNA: TGTGCCAGCAGTGACGCTAGCGGGGGAGGCAATGAGCAGTTCTTC
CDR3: CASSDASGGGNEQFF

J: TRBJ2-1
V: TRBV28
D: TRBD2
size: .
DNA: TGTGCCAGCAGTCTACTAGCGGGAGCTTCTAATGAGCAGTTCTTC
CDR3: CASSLLAGASNEQFF